This TCR beta chain was identified in a study of blood T cell repertoires in COVID-19. The V gene's germline CDR1 is LNHDA and CDR2 SQIVND (reference sequence). Trimming removed 6 bases from V and 10 bases from J; junction bases left unmatched: 15. The CDR3 has 16 residues. Authors' data handling: Amplification from reference gene primers served as the basis for estimated nucleated cell counts. The table came from immunoSEQ multiplex PCR; TCRdb's copy has only in-frame clones and leaves some out. The DNA gave D and trimming, while V, J and clone size come from that table. The sample yields roughly 370,000 clones, roughly 89% seen once. This clone was seen more than once but under ten times.

Sequencing used PBMCs or T cells enriched from blood (not recorded which). The chain couples TRBV19 to TRBJ2-1, with TRBD1 identical over 10 bases. This sequence originates from a woman between 50 and 59 years old who had recovered from COVID-19. As DNA, the CDR3 is TGTGCCAGTAGCCCTCTGCCGGGACAGGGGCAGCGGGAGCAGTTCTTC. It translates to CASSPLPGQGQREQFF.